This entry describes one TCR beta chain. The data were obtained in a study of technical replicates of blood from a handful of donors. Clones were read by immunoSEQ multiplex PCR, and TCRdb kept only the in-frame ones, dropping some. The data show approximately 85,000 clones, about 90% seen once. J lost 5 bases, V lost 5 bases, and 17 bases had no gene match. The CDR3 is made up of 17 amino acids. Germline CDR1 SNHLY, CDR2 FYNNEI. The TCR originated in a human donor in good health. The sequenced sample consisted of T cells isolated from PBMCs. The chain uses TRBV2 and TRBJ2-5; 7 bases are shared with TRBD2. As DNA, the CDR3 is TGTGCCAGCAGTTCCACCTCCTGGGCGGGAGAATTGGAGACCCAGTACTTC. It specifies CASSSTSWAGELETQYF.